Below, 32 T cell receptor beta chains from the same sample are listed, as sequenced in a study of blood T cell repertoires in COVID-19 (dated by TCRdb to between 2020 and 2021). Libraries were constructed by the immunoSEQ multiplex PCR assay. Entries here come from immuneACCESS through TCRdb and include only in-frame sequences with V and J called. Some clones fail to appear in such tables; in the studies checked, an unresolved V gene covers under half of the shortfall, and the cause of the remainder is unknown. Here the sample has 140,000 or so clones; around 85% occur a single time. The ten largest clonotypes hold approximately 8.4% of the sample. Sequences were obtained from PBMCs or T cells enriched from blood (not recorded which). Source of these receptors: a man aged 45-60 years who had recovered from COVID-19.

The chain combines TRBV9 with TRBJ2-1, with TRBD2 identical over 10 bases. This CDR3 has 14 amino acids. Per germline, CDR1 SGDLS and CDR2 YYNGEE. J lost 15 bases, V lost 4 bases, and 13 bases had no gene match. The CDR3 bases are TGTGCCAGCAGCCTGTCAGGGACTAGCGCCCTTGGGTTCTTC. It yields the protein CASSLSGTSALGFF.

This clone was picked up a small number of times. Distinct nucleotide sequences in the sample also encode this CDR3. The rearrangement links TRBV6-4 to TRBJ2-3, with a possible D match to TRBD2 (6 bases). The CDR3 loop spans 16 amino acids. Germline-derived CDR1 and CDR2 are MRHNA and SNTAGT. V was cut by 0 bases and J by 1 base, with 11 bases left in between. As DNA, the CDR3 is TGTGCCAGCAGTGACTCCGGGGGAGGTGGCACAGATACGCAGTATTTT. It translates to CASSDSGGGGTDTQYF.

The chain couples TRBV7-6 to TRBJ2-6; TRBD1 matches at 9 bases. V trimming: 6 bases; J trimming: 1 base; junction bases outside the gene matches: 4. Germline CDR1 and CDR2: SGHVS and FNYEAQ. CDR3 length equals 16 residues. CDR3 amino acids: CASSRTGASGANVLTF. The DNA for the CDR3 is TGTGCCAGCAGTCGGACAGGGGCTTCTGGGGCCAACGTCCTGACTTTC. The full variable domain, completed using reference TRBV7-6 and TRBJ2-6, is GAGVSQSPRYKVTKRGQDVALRCDPISGHVSLYWYRQALGQGPEFLTYFNYEAQQDKSGLPNDRFSAERPEGSISTLTIQRTEQRDSAMYRCASSRTGASGANVLTFGAGSRLTVL.

This clone was seen only a few times. The rearrangement joins TRBV6-4 to TRBJ1-1, with TRBD1 matching 8 bases. The J segment lost 6 bases and the V segment lost 6 bases, leaving 12 bases of the junction unmatched. Germline CDR1 and CDR2: MRHNA and SNTAGT. The CDR3 contains 15 residues. CDR3 sequence (DNA): TGTGCCAGCAGGAACTCATACAGGGGGAGGGCTGAAGCTTTCTTT. Translation gives CASRNSYRGRAEAFF.

The chain is built from TRBV5-1 and TRBJ1-2, with D possibly being TRBD1 (6 bases). The CDR3 loop spans 17 amino acids. Germline CDR1 reads SGHRS; CDR2 reads YFSETQ. Deletions cut 4 bases from V and 4 bases from J, with 23 bases between. CDR3 in amino acids: CASSPGFRTEAFYGYTF. For the CDR3, the DNA is TGCGCCAGCAGCCCGGGCTTTCGGACAGAGGCCTTCTATGGCTACACCTTC.

The chain has TRBV19 and TRBJ2-5, with a tentative D call TRBD1 (5 bases). The CDR3 extends over 15 amino acids. V shed 0 bases and J shed 3 bases, with 11 bases lying between them. CDR1 and CDR2 (germline): LNHDA, SQIVND (reference sequence). CDR3 coding DNA: TGTGCCAGTAGTATAGATGCAGGGTATGAAGAGACCCAGTACTTC. Its translation: CASSIDAGYEETQYF.

The rearrangement links TRBV18 to TRBJ2-1; TRBD1 matches at 9 bases. In germline, CDR1 is KGHSH, CDR2 LQKENI. The CDR3 is 14 residues long. The V and J ends lost 3 bases and 3 bases, in that order; junction bases with no gene match: 0. CDR3 region: CASSPGQGYNEQFF. The CDR3 DNA is TGTGCCAGCTCACCGGGACAGGGCTACAATGAGCAGTTCTTC.

The rearrangement uses TRBV11-3 and TRBJ2-2; 7 nucleotides align to TRBD1. V trimming: 5 bases; J trimming: 1 base; junction bases outside the gene matches: 4. The CDR3 totals 15 residues. In germline, CDR1 is SGHNT, CDR2 YENEEA. The CDR3 is CASSARTGNTGELFF. The CDR3 nucleotides read TGTGCCAGCAGCGCCCGGACAGGGAACACCGGGGAGCTGTTTTTT. The full variable domain, completed using reference TRBV11-3 and TRBJ2-2, is EAGVVQSPRYKIIEKKQPVAFWCNPISGHNTLYWYLQNLGQGPELLIRYENEEAVDDSQLPKDRFSAERLKGVDSTLKIQPAELGDSAVYLCASSARTGNTGELFFGEGSRLTVL.

This clone was observed a few times. J is TRBJ2-3 and V is TRBV24-1; the D gene is possibly TRBD2 (5 bases). Trimming removed 5 bases at V and 2 bases at J, with 10 bases between. Germline CDR1 KGHDR, CDR2 SFDVKD. CDR3 length equals 14 residues. CDR3 amino acids: CATSGSAYTDTQYF. The DNA for the CDR3 is TGTGCCACCAGTGGTAGCGCCTACACAGATACGCAGTATTTT.

This chain links TRBV7-3 with TRBJ1-1, with 7 bases aligning to TRBD1. After removal of 2 bases from V and 1 base from J, the junction contained 1 base not matched to a gene. The CDR3 is made up of 14 amino acids. Germline V gene lookup returns CDR1 SGHTA and CDR2 FQGTGA. In DNA form, the CDR3 reads TGTGCCAGCAGCTTACAGGGGGAGAACACTGAAGCTTTCTTT. As protein: CASSLQGENTEAFF.

This clone was detected ten times or more. The genes are TRBV19 and TRBJ2-5; the D is unclear. Germline-derived CDR1 and CDR2 are LNHDA and SQIVND (reference sequence). CDR3 size: 12 residues. Deletions cut 6 bases from V and 4 bases from J, with 9 bases between. CDR3 nucleotides: TGTGCCAGTAGAATATCGGGAGAGACCCAGTACTTC. Amino acids: CASRISGETQYF.

This clone came up a few times. V gene TRBV9 combines with J gene TRBJ2-3, with a possible D match to TRBD1 (7 bases). V was clipped by 4 bases and J by 2 bases, with 17 bases between them. The CDR3 has 16 residues. Germline values: CDR1 SGDLS, CDR2 YYNGEE. DNA for the CDR3: TGTGCCAGCAGCCCAAACCAGGGGGGCCCCACAGATACGCAGTATTTT. This translates into CASSPNQGGPTDTQYF.

This clone was found a few times. The chain uses TRBV30 and TRBJ2-5, with D maybe TRBD2 (5 bases). V was trimmed by 4 bases and J by 4 bases, leaving 7 bases between them. The germline V gene encodes CDR1 GTSNPN and CDR2 SVGIG (reference sequence). This CDR3 comprises 11 residues. The CDR3 sequence: CAWKDLETQYF. The CDR3 DNA reads TGTGCCTGGAAGGACTTAGAGACCCAGTACTTC. Complete variable domain (other parts from reference TRBV30 and TRBJ2-5): SQTIHQWPATLVQPVGSPLSLECTVEGTSNPNLYWYRQAAGRGLQLLFYSVGIGQISSEVPQNLSASRPQDRQFILSSKKLLLSDSGFYLCAWKDLETQYFGPGTRLLVL.

This chain joins TRBV7-3 and TRBJ2-3, with D perhaps TRBD1 (5 bases). The CDR3 covers 15 residues. V was pared by 3 bases and J by 0 bases, with 10 bases between. Germline loops: CDR1 SGHTA, CDR2 FQGTGA. The CDR3 bases are TGTGCCAGCAGCTTTAGCAGGGCTAGCACAGATACGCAGTATTTT. It translates to CASSFSRASTDTQYF.

The genes are TRBV27 and TRBJ2-7; D is perhaps TRBD1 (5 bases). From germline, CDR1 is MNHEY and CDR2 SMNVEV (reference sequence). The CDR3 extends over 14 amino acids. V lost 4 bases, J lost 7 bases, and 17 bases lay in between. The CDR3 reads CASSWKGPHEEQYF. CDR3 coding DNA: TGTGCCAGCAGTTGGAAGGGGCCCCATGAGGAGCAGTACTTC.

This clone was seen only once. The chain carries TRBV18 and TRBJ1-1; 10 bases agree with TRBD1. Germline CDR1 and CDR2: KGHSH and LQKENI. Trimming cost V 5 bases and J 1 base; bases outside gene matches: 7. This CDR3 region has 16 residues. CDR3 sequence (DNA): TGTGCCAGCTCAACAGGGACAGGGGAAAGGAACACTGAAGCTTTCTTT. It specifies CASSTGTGERNTEAFF.

V gene TRBV19 combines with J gene TRBJ1-2, with D unresolved. In germline, CDR1 is LNHDA, CDR2 SQIVND (reference sequence). The CDR3 has 14 amino acids. Trimming removed 1 base at V and 4 bases at J, with 10 bases between. The CDR3 protein is CASSIAERTYGYTF. CDR3 sequence (DNA): TGTGCCAGTAGTATAGCGGAGCGGACCTATGGCTACACCTTC.

The chain is built from TRBV2 and TRBJ2-1, with TRBD2 matching 8 bases. Germline V lookup: CDR1 SNHLY, CDR2 FYNNEI. The CDR3 totals 16 residues. V lost 6 bases and J lost 4; bases outside the gene matches: 11. The CDR3, as DNA: TGTGCCAGCAGAGCAGGAAGCGGGGGCCCTTACAATGAGCAGTTCTTC. Protein product: CASRAGSGGPYNEQFF.

The V and J genes are TRBV4-3 and TRBJ1-6; the D gene is possibly TRBD1 (6 bases). The V end lost 0 bases, the J end lost 9 bases, and 15 bases lay between the germline ends. This CDR3 spans 16 amino acids. The germline CDR1 and CDR2 sequences are LGHNA and YSLEER. In DNA, the CDR3 is TGCGCCAGCAGCCAAGATCGACGACAGGCAGGTTCACCCCTCCACTTT. Its translation is CASSQDRRQAGSPLHF.

The V gene is TRBV28, the J gene TRBJ1-4; 7 bases are a match to TRBD1. Germline trimming cut 10 bases from V and 8 bases from J; bases unmatched to any gene: 13. The CDR3 contains 14 residues. The V gene's germline CDR1 is MDHEN and CDR2 SYDVKM. CDR3: CATLQTGLGEKLFF. Written as DNA, the CDR3 is TGTGCCACCCTCCAGACAGGGTTGGGAGAAAAACTGTTTTTT.

CDR3 protein: CSARGVNEQYF. The CDR3 nucleotides read TGCAGTGCTAGAGGCGTCAACGAGCAGTACTTC. V gene TRBV20-1 combines with J gene TRBJ2-7; D ambiguous. Germline-derived CDR1 and CDR2 are DFQATT and SNEGSKA (reference sequence). This CDR3 is built from 11 residues. The germline V and J ends were trimmed by 1 base and 5 bases, with 6 bases remaining between them.

The genes are TRBV4-3 and TRBJ2-7; a possible D gene is TRBD1 (6 bases). Trimming cost V 3 bases and J 4 bases, with 19 bases left between them. This CDR3 contains 16 residues. Per the germline V gene, CDR1 is LGHNA and CDR2 is YSLEER. For the CDR3, the DNA is TGCGCCAGCAGCCAGCTCTCCGGGACACCAGCATACGAGCAGTACTTC. This encodes CASSQLSGTPAYEQYF.

The genes are TRBV5-1 and TRBJ1-1, with D unresolved. Trimming stripped 4 bases from V and 1 base from J, with 5 bases between. Germline CDR1 is SGHRS and CDR2 is YFSETQ. The length of the CDR3 is 12 residues. This CDR3 reads CASSRSNTEAFF. CDR3 DNA sequence: TGCGCCAGCAGCCGGTCGAACACTGAAGCTTTCTTT. The full variable domain, in which reference TRBV5-1 and TRBJ1-1 provide the parts outside the CDR3, is KAGVTQTPRYLIKTRGQQVTLSCSPISGHRSVSWYQQTPGQGLQFLFEYFSETQRNKGNFPGRFSGRQFSNSRSEMNVSTLELGDSALYLCASSRSNTEAFFGQGTRLTVV.

V and J are TRBV29-1 and TRBJ2-5; 12 bases are a match to TRBD2. This CDR3 comprises 13 residues. Germline CDR1 reads SQVTM; CDR2 reads ANQGSEA. V lost 7 bases and J lost 5; bases outside the gene matches: 5. Here the CDR3 DNA reads TGCAGCGGTACCACTAGCGGGGGGGAGACCCAGTACTTC. Protein sequence: CSGTTSGGETQYF.

For the CDR3, the DNA is TGTGCCAGCAGTTACCTATTTAAGGGGGAGTCGGCCAAAAACATTCAGTACTTC. Encoded protein: CASSYLFKGESAKNIQYF. The chain uses TRBV6-2 or TRBV6-3 and TRBJ2-4; D may be TRBD1 (6 bases). The CDR3 totals 18 residues. V was cut by 2 bases and J by 1 base, with 18 bases left in between. Germline loops: CDR1 MNHEY, CDR2 SVGEGT.

V and J are TRBV5-1 and TRBJ2-3, with D perhaps matching TRBD1 (6 bases). CDR1 and CDR2 from the germline V gene are SGHRS and YFSETQ. V shed 4 bases and J shed 1 base, with 13 bases lying between them. This CDR3 has 15 amino acids. CDR3 nucleotides: TGCGCCAGCAGCATCCGGGACACAGGCACAGATACGCAGTATTTT. It translates to CASSIRDTGTDTQYF.

The chain couples TRBV5-5 to TRBJ1-5; D is uncertain. Germline V CDR1 and CDR2: SGHKS, YYEKEE (reference sequence). The CDR3 runs 15 residues. V lost 0 bases to trimming and J lost 0 bases, with 7 bases between them. The chain's CDR3 is CASSLVSDSNQPQHF. The CDR3 DNA sequence: TGTGCCAGCAGCTTGGTCTCAGATAGCAATCAGCCCCAGCATTTT.

This clone has just a few counts. This same CDR3 is encoded by further DNA sequences in the sample. V is TRBV6-5 and J is TRBJ1-5; unclear D gene. This CDR3 is 12 amino acids long. The V end was cut by 6 bases, the J end by 4 bases, with 7 bases between. Germline-derived CDR1 and CDR2 are MNHEY and SVGAGI. CDR3 DNA sequence: TGTGCCAGCAGGGGAGGAAATCAGCCCCAGCATTTT. Amino acid sequence: CASRGGNQPQHF.

The chain uses TRBV18 and TRBJ1-4; 7 bases are a match to TRBD1. Germline V gives CDR1 KGHSH, CDR2 LQKENI. J was trimmed by 8 bases and V by 3 bases; bases with no gene match: 15. This CDR3 spans 17 amino acids. The CDR3 DNA follows: TGTGCCAGCTCACCTACACAACCAGGGACAGAGGGGGAAAAACTGTTTTTT. This encodes CASSPTQPGTEGEKLFF.

The chain is built from TRBV9 and TRBJ2-1; TRBD2 agrees at 9 bases. V shed 1 base, J shed 6 bases, and the junction held 11 bases outside the gene matches. Germline lookup yields CDR1 SGDLS and CDR2 YYNGEE. The CDR3 loop spans 17 amino acids. CDR3 residues: CASSVRVAGGPSNEQFF. Written as DNA, the CDR3 is TGTGCCAGCAGCGTACGAGTCGCGGGGGGGCCAAGCAATGAGCAGTTCTTC.

The rearrangement uses TRBV10-1 and TRBJ1-1, with D possibly TRBD1 on 6 matching bases. The CDR3 has 18 residues. V was pared by 5 bases and J by 1 base, with 23 bases between. Germline values: CDR1 WNHNN, CDR2 SYGVQD (reference sequence). This chain's CDR3 is CASSPGPFLTGPNTEAFF. CDR3 DNA sequence: TGCGCCAGCAGTCCCGGACCCTTCCTTACAGGGCCGAACACTGAAGCTTTCTTT.

The V and J genes are TRBV6-1 and TRBJ2-7, with TRBD2 identical over 11 bases. V was clipped by 4 bases and J by 3 bases; unmatched bases: 11. There are 17 residues in the CDR3. Germline CDR1 is MNHNS and CDR2 is SASEGT. CDR3 nucleotide sequence: TGTGCCAGCAGTGCCTGGGTGGTAGCGGGGGGGGACTACGAGCAGTACTTC. This sequence encodes CASSAWVVAGGDYEQYF.